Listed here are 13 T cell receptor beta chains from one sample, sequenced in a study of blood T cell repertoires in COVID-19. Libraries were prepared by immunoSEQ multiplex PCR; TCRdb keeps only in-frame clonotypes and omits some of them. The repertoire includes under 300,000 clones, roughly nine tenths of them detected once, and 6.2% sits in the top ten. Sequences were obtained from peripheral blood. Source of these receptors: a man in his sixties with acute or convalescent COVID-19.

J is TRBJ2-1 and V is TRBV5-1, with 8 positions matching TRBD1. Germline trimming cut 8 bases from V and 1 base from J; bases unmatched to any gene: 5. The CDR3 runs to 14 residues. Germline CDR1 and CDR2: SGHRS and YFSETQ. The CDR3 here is CASAGTGSYNEQFF. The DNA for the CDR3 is TGCGCCAGTGCCGGGACAGGTTCCTACAATGAGCAGTTCTTC.

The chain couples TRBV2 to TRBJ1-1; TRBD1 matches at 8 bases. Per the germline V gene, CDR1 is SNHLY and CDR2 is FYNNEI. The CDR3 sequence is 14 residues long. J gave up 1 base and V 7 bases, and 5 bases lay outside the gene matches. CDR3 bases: TGTGCCAGCATTTCGGACAGGGCGAACACTGAAGCTTTCTTT. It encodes CASISDRANTEAFF.

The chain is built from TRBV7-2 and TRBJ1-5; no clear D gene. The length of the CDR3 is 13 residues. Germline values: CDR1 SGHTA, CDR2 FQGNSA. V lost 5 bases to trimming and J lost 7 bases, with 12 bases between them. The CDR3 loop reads CASSTRLGQPQHF. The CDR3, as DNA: TGTGCCAGCAGCACCAGGCTGGGCCAGCCCCAGCATTTT.

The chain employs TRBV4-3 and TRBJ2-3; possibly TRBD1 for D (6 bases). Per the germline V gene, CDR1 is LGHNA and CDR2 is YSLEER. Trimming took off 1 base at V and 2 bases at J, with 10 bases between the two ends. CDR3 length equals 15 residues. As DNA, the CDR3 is TGCGCCAGCAGCCAAGGGAACAGGGACACAGATACGCAGTATTTT. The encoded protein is CASSQGNRDTDTQYF.

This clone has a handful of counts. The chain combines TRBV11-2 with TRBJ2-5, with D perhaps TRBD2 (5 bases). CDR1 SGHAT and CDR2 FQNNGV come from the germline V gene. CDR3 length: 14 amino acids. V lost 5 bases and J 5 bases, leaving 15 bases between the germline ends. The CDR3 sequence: CASSPRGRLETQYF. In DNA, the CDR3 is TGTGCCAGCAGCCCGCGCGGGCGCTTGGAGACCCAGTACTTC.

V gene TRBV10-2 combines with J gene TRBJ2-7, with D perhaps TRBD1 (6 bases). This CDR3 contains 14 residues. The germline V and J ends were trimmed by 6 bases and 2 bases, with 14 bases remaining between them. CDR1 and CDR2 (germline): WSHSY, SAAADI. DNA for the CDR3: TGCGCCAGCAGGGGATCCGAGGGGGCCTACGAGCAGTACTTC. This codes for CASRGSEGAYEQYF.

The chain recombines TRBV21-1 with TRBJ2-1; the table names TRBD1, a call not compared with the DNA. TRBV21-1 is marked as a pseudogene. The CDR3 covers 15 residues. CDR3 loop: CASSNKGQGCNEQFF. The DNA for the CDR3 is TGTGCCAGCAGCAATAAGGGACAGGGATGCAATGAGCAGTTCTTC.

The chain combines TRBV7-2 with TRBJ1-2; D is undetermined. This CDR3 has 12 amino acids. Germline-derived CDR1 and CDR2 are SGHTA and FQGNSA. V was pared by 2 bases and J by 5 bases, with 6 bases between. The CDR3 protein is CASSLREYGYTF. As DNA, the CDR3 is TGTGCCAGCAGCTTAAGAGAATATGGCTACACCTTC. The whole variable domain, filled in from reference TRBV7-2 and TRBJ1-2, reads GAGVSQSPSNKVTEKGKDVELRCDPISGHTALYWYRQSLGQGLEFLIYFQGNSAPDKSGLPSDRFSAERTGGSVSTLTIQRTQQEDSAVYLCASSLREYGYTFGSGTRLTVV.

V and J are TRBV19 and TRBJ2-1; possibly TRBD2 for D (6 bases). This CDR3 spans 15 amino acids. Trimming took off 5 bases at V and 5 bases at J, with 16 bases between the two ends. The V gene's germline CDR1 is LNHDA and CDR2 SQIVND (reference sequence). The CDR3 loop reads CASSGRRAMDNEQFF. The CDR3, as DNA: TGTGCCAGTAGTGGCCGGAGGGCCATGGACAATGAGCAGTTCTTC.

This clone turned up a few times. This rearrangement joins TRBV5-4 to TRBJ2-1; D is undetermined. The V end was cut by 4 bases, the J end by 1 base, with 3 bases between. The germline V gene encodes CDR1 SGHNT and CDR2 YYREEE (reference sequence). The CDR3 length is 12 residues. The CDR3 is CASSESYNEQFF. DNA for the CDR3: TGTGCCAGCAGCGAGTCCTACAATGAGCAGTTCTTC.

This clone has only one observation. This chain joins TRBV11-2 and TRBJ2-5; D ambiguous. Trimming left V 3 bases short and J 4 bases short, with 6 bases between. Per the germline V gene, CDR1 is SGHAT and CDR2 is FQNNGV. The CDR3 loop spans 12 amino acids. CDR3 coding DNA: TGTGCCAGCAGCTTCCCCTCAGAGACCCAGTACTTC. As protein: CASSFPSETQYF.

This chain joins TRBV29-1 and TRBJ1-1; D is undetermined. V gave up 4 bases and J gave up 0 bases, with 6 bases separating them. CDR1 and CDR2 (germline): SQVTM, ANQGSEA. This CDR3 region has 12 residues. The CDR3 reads CSVASMNTEAFF. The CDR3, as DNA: TGCAGCGTTGCATCCATGAACACTGAAGCTTTCTTT.

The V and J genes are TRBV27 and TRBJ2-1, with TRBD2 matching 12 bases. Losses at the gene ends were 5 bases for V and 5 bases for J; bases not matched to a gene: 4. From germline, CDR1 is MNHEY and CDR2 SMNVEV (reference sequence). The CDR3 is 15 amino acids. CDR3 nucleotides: TGTGCCAGCAGTACGCGACTAGCGGGGGACAATGAGCAGTTCTTC. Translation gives CASSTRLAGDNEQFF.